This entry lists 31 T cell receptor beta chains sequenced from one sample in a study of radiotherapy plus CTLA-4 blockade in lung cancer (dated by TCRdb to 2017 to 2018). The receptor library was made with the immunoSEQ multiplex PCR assay. TCRdb stores this immuneACCESS table with in-frame sequences only. Part of the clones is absent; in the studies checked, under half of the shortfall reflects unresolved V genes, and no reason is known for the rest. The sample records some 96,000 clones, around 90% of which are singletons. The ten largest make up 4.9% of the sample. Sample: peripheral blood, taken from a patient treated with radiotherapy plus ipilimumab. The receptors originated from a human donor with non-small cell lung cancer that progressed on radiotherapy plus ipilimumab.

The chain recombines TRBV14 with TRBJ1-2; D is undetermined. Between the trimmed V and J ends, which lost 0 bases and 13 bases, there was a span of 12 bases. This CDR3 has 12 residues. The germline V gene has CDR1 SGHDN and CDR2 FVKESK. The CDR3 nucleotides read TGTGCCAGCAGCCAAGAGCAGATTCGGCTCACCTTC. This codes for CASSQEQIRLTF. Combining the CDR3 with reference TRBV14 and TRBJ1-2 gives the whole variable domain EAGVTQFPSHSVIEKGQTVTLRCDPISGHDNLYWYRRVMGKEIKFLLHFVKESKQDESGMPNNRFLAERTGGTYSTLKVQPAELEDSGVYFCASSQEQIRLTFGSGTRLTVV.

The V gene is TRBV25-1, the J gene TRBJ1-1; 7 positions match TRBD1. This CDR3 contains 13 residues. Germline V lookup: CDR1 MGHDK, CDR2 SYGVNS. Trimming removed 6 bases from V and 6 bases from J; junction bases left unmatched: 7. CDR3 protein: CASRARQGAEAFF. DNA for the CDR3: TGTGCCAGCAGGGCCCGTCAGGGGGCTGAAGCTTTCTTT. The full variable domain, its missing parts supplied by reference TRBV25-1 and TRBJ1-1, is EADIYQTPRYLVIGTGKKITLECSQTMGHDKMYWYQQDPGMELHLIHYSYGVNSTEKGDLSSESTVSRIRTEHFPLTLESARPSHTSQYLCASRARQGAEAFFGQGTRLTVV.

The chain couples TRBV7-9 to TRBJ2-3; 11 nucleotides line up with TRBD2. The germline V gene encodes CDR1 SEHNR and CDR2 FQNEAQ (reference sequence). J gave up 2 bases and V 5 bases, and 9 bases lay outside the gene matches. CDR3 length: 17 residues. The CDR3 sequence is CASSQGLAGGITDTQYF. The CDR3, as DNA: TGTGCCAGCAGCCAAGGTTTAGCGGGAGGGATCACAGATACGCAGTATTTT.

The chain links TRBV29-1 to TRBJ1-1; tentative D call: TRBD1 (6 bases). This CDR3 is built from 15 residues. With 0 bases removed from V and 2 bases from J, the gap between germline ends came to 13 bases. Germline loops: CDR1 SQVTM, CDR2 ANQGSEA. The CDR3 DNA is TGCAGCGTTGAAGATTGGGGACACAAAAACACTGAAGCTTTCTTT. The encoded protein is CSVEDWGHKNTEAFF.

Only one count was recorded for this clone. CDR3 loop: CASSQVKDRSASTDTQYF. In DNA form, the CDR3 reads TGCGCCAGCAGCCAAGTAAAGGATCGCAGCGCCAGCACAGATACGCAGTATTTT. V and J are TRBV4-1 and TRBJ2-3; D is unresolved. Trimming removed 1 base from V and 0 bases from J, with 17 bases in between. CDR3 length: 18 residues. The germline gives CDR1 MGHRA, CDR2 YSYEKL.

J is TRBJ2-1 and V is TRBV27, with 10 bases lining up with TRBD2. This CDR3 has 15 residues. The trim removed 6 bases at V and 5 bases at J, leaving 7 bases unmatched. The germline gives CDR1 MNHEY, CDR2 SMNVEV (reference sequence). This CDR3 reads CASRVAGGGNNEQFF. The CDR3 region has the DNA TGTGCCAGCAGAGTAGCGGGAGGTGGTAACAATGAGCAGTTCTTC.

This chain links TRBV4-1 with TRBJ1-1; the D gene is possibly TRBD1 (5 bases). There are 16 residues in the CDR3. The V end was cut by 7 bases, the J end by 2 bases, with 20 bases between. Looked up from germline, CDR1 is MGHRA and CDR2 is YSYEKL. The CDR3 here is CASTVTPGRSNTEAFF. Here the CDR3 DNA reads TGCGCCAGCACCGTTACACCGGGGCGGAGTAACACTGAAGCTTTCTTT.

The V call is TRBV2, the J call TRBJ2-7; TRBD2 matches at 12 bases. Germline CDR1 SNHLY, CDR2 FYNNEI. The CDR3 has 13 residues. Germline trimming cut 8 bases from V and 5 bases from J; bases unmatched to any gene: 4. This CDR3 is CASWTSGMNEQYF. CDR3 DNA: TGTGCCAGCTGGACTAGCGGGATGAACGAGCAGTACTTC. The full variable domain, completed using reference TRBV2 and TRBJ2-7, is EPEVTQTPSHQVTQMGQEVILRCVPISNHLYFYWYRQILGQKVEFLVSFYNNEISEKSEIFDDQFSVERPDGSNFTLKIRSTKLEDSAMYFCASWTSGMNEQYFGPGTRLTVT.

This clone was seen a few times. This chain joins TRBV21-1 and TRBJ1-5. TRBV21-1 is annotated as a pseudogene. The CDR3 runs 15 residues. CDR3 sequence: CASSKREGSNQPQHF. The CDR3 DNA is TGTGCCAGCAGCAAAAGGGAGGGTAGCAATCAGCCCCAGCATTTT.

The chain uses TRBV29-1 and TRBJ2-5; D gene uncertain. Germline lookup yields CDR1 SQVTM and CDR2 ANQGSEA. The CDR3 is made up of 12 amino acids. Deletions cut 4 bases from V and 5 bases from J, with 11 bases between. The CDR3 DNA reads TGCAGCGTTGTCCAGGAGTGGGAGACCCAGTACTTC. Translated: CSVVQEWETQYF.

The rearrangement joins TRBV7-8 to TRBJ1-2; TRBD1 is a possible D gene (6 bases). The V gene's germline CDR1 is SGHVS and CDR2 FQNEAQ. The CDR3 spans 14 residues. V dropped 2 bases and J dropped 2 bases, with 9 bases sitting between them. The CDR3 coding sequence is TGTGCCAGCAGCTTACTCACAGGGAACTATGGCTACACCTTC. The encoded protein is CASSLLTGNYGYTF.

This clone was detected only a few times. The gene calls are TRBV7-6 and TRBJ1-4, with D perhaps TRBD1 (6 bases). Between the trimmed V and J ends, which lost 5 bases and 6 bases, there was a span of 7 bases. Germline V lookup: CDR1 SGHVS, CDR2 FNYEAQ. CDR3 length equals 12 residues. The CDR3 protein is CASSHRDEKLFF. DNA of the CDR3: TGTGCCAGCAGCCACAGGGATGAAAAACTGTTTTTT.

The chain is built from TRBV30 and TRBJ1-2; possible D gene TRBD1, 6 bases. Germline assignment: CDR1 GTSNPN and CDR2 SVGIG (reference sequence). This CDR3 has 15 residues. The CDR3 DNA sequence: TGTGCAACCCCCGGGGACACTCGCGGTCCGGGTGGCTACACCTTC. This gives the protein CATPGDTRGPGGYTF. The full variable domain, with the rest looked up from reference TRBV30 and TRBJ1-2, is SQTIHQWPATLVQPVGSPLSLECTVEGTSNPNLYWYRQAAGRGLQLLFYSVGIGQISSEVPQNLSASRPQDRQFILSSKKLLLSDSGFYLCATPGDTRGPGGYTFGSGTRLTVV.

The V call is TRBV7-3, the J call TRBJ1-5; D uncertain. Deletions cut 1 base from V and 7 bases from J, with 8 bases between. Looked up from germline, CDR1 is SGHTA and CDR2 is FQGTGA. The CDR3 has 13 residues. CDR3 nucleotides: TGTGCCAGCAGCTTAAGGGGAGGACAGCCCCAGCATTTT. Its protein is CASSLRGGQPQHF.

This chain uses TRBV2 with TRBJ2-2, with a possible D match to TRBD1 (6 bases). CDR3 size: 19 residues. Germline V lookup: CDR1 SNHLY, CDR2 FYNNEI. Deletions cut 3 bases from V and 5 bases from J, with 25 bases between. The CDR3 DNA reads TGTGCCAGCAGTGAGACTCCACTCCTAGGACAAGGGGGTACCGGGGAGCTGTTTTTT. This codes for CASSETPLLGQGGTGELFF.

This clone has a single count. The chain carries TRBV7-8 and TRBJ2-5, with 7 bases lining up with TRBD1. CDR1 is SGHVS, CDR2 FQNEAQ, per germline. The V gene end was trimmed by 4 bases and the J gene end by 2 bases; junction bases not matched to a gene: 7. The CDR3 extends over 15 amino acids. The chain's CDR3 is CASSSETGRQETQYF. CDR3 coding DNA: TGTGCCAGCAGCTCCGAGACAGGGCGACAAGAGACCCAGTACTTC.

The chain employs TRBV5-1 and TRBJ2-7; 7 bases agree with TRBD2. This CDR3 spans 16 amino acids. With V trimmed by 3 bases and J by 4 bases, 13 bases remained unmatched. Germline V CDR1 and CDR2: SGHRS, YFSETQ. The CDR3 is CASSSGPSGGLYEQYF. For the CDR3, the DNA is TGCGCCAGCAGCTCAGGGCCTAGCGGAGGCCTTTACGAGCAGTACTTC.

This chain joins TRBV6-5 and TRBJ1-3; a weak D match, TRBD1 (5 bases). The germline V and J ends were trimmed by 4 bases and 7 bases, with 14 bases remaining between them. Germline V lookup: CDR1 MNHEY, CDR2 SVGAGI. This CDR3 spans 14 amino acids. CDR3 region: CASSFNRISNTIYF. CDR3 nucleotides: TGTGCCAGCAGTTTCAACAGGATTTCGAACACCATATATTTT.

V is TRBV2 and J is TRBJ1-1, with a tentative D call TRBD1 (6 bases). This CDR3 is 13 amino acids long. Looked up from germline, CDR1 is SNHLY and CDR2 is FYNNEI. The V end lost 7 bases, the J end lost 5 bases, and 14 bases lay between the germline ends. CDR3 nucleotides: TGTGCCAGCACCCGGTACAGGGAAACTGAAGCTTTCTTT. It translates to CASTRYRETEAFF.

The genes are TRBV18 and TRBJ2-3; 10 bases are shared with TRBD2. Germline trimming cut 5 bases from V and 6 bases from J; bases unmatched to any gene: 11. Germline CDR1 reads KGHSH; CDR2 reads LQKENI. This CDR3 spans 16 amino acids. The CDR3 loop is CASSWTSGTFMDTQYF. In DNA, the CDR3 is TGTGCCAGCTCATGGACTAGCGGCACCTTTATGGATACGCAGTATTTT.

The V gene is TRBV7-9, the J gene TRBJ2-7; TRBD2 matches 11 bases. The CDR3 length is 15 residues. Germline CDR1 reads SEHNR; CDR2 reads FQNEAQ (reference sequence). Losses at the gene ends were 4 bases for V and 6 bases for J; bases not matched to a gene: 8. CDR3 in amino acids: CASSYETSGAPEQYF. The CDR3 nucleotides are TGTGCCAGCAGCTACGAGACTAGCGGGGCCCCCGAGCAGTACTTC. The full variable domain, in which reference TRBV7-9 and TRBJ2-7 provide the parts outside the CDR3, is DTGVSQNPRHKITKRGQNVTFRCDPISEHNRLYWYRQTLGQGPEFLTYFQNEAQLEKSRLLSDRFSAERPKGSFSTLEIQRTEQGDSAMYLCASSYETSGAPEQYFGPGTRLTVT.

The rearrangement uses TRBV19 and TRBJ2-2; the match to TRBD1 covers 9 bases. Germline lookup yields CDR1 LNHDA and CDR2 SQIVND (reference sequence). This CDR3 is 15 amino acids long. J gave up 4 bases and V 7 bases, and 7 bases lay outside the gene matches. The CDR3 DNA sequence: TGTGCCAGTAATTTTGGGACAGGGTTCACCGGGGAGCTGTTTTTT. Protein: CASNFGTGFTGELFF.

This chain links TRBV19 with TRBJ2-7, with D tentatively TRBD2 (7 bases). Germline V gene lookup returns CDR1 LNHDA and CDR2 SQIVND (reference sequence). The CDR3 sequence is 15 residues long. V was shortened by 6 bases and J by 2 bases, with 17 bases between the two germline ends. The CDR3 sequence is CASRGGREPAYEQYF. In DNA, the CDR3 is TGTGCCAGTAGGGGGGGGCGGGAGCCTGCCTACGAGCAGTACTTC.

Only one count was recorded for this clone. V gene TRBV18 combines with J gene TRBJ2-2; D gene ambiguous. V was pared by 2 bases and J by 4 bases, with 8 bases between. There are 14 residues in the CDR3. Per the germline V gene, CDR1 is KGHSH and CDR2 is LQKENI. The CDR3 coding sequence is TGTGCCAGCTCACCATTACCGCTCACCGGGGAGCTGTTTTTT. This translates into CASSPLPLTGELFF.

This chain uses TRBV18 with TRBJ2-5; D is ambiguous. CDR3 length equals 12 residues. The V end lost 3 bases, the J end lost 4 bases, and 6 bases lay between the germline ends. Germline CDR1 KGHSH, CDR2 LQKENI. The CDR3 here is CASSPMVETQYF. CDR3 DNA: TGTGCCAGCTCACCGATGGTAGAGACCCAGTACTTC.

J is TRBJ1-1 and V is TRBV18, with D uncertain. The CDR3 runs 15 residues. Germline V CDR1 and CDR2: KGHSH, LQKENI. Trimming stripped 2 bases from V and 0 bases from J, with 10 bases between. The CDR3 region has the DNA TGTGCCAGCTCACCAGGGGTAGGCCTGAACACTGAAGCTTTCTTT. Its protein is CASSPGVGLNTEAFF.

This clone came up once. The chain is built from TRBV19 and TRBJ2-3; TRBD2 aligns across 11 bases. The J segment lost 2 bases and the V segment lost 3 bases, leaving 4 bases of the junction unmatched. Germline V gene sequence: CDR1 LNHDA, CDR2 SQIVND (reference sequence). The CDR3 spans 16 residues. The CDR3 DNA reads TGTGCCAGTAGTATGGTAGCGGGAGGGCCCACAGATACGCAGTATTTT. As protein: CASSMVAGGPTDTQYF.

The rearrangement uses TRBV10-3 and TRBJ2-1, with 8 positions matching TRBD2. Trimming removed 11 bases from V and 7 bases from J; junction bases left unmatched: 10. This CDR3 region has 13 residues. Germline V CDR1 and CDR2: ENHRY, SYGVKD. CDR3 bases: TGTGCCGGAGGGGGACGGGAGGGGAATGAGCAGTTCTTC. This codes for CAGGGREGNEQFF.

The CDR3 loop is CASSLHPGNQPQHF. CDR3 sequence (DNA): TGCGCCAGCAGCTTGCACCCTGGTAATCAGCCCCAGCATTTT. This sequence joins TRBV5-1 and TRBJ1-5; D not certain. CDR1 is SGHRS, CDR2 YFSETQ, per germline. V shed 1 base and J shed 4 bases, with 9 bases lying between them. The CDR3 contains 14 residues. The full variable domain, rest sourced from reference TRBV5-1 and TRBJ1-5, is KAGVTQTPRYLIKTRGQQVTLSCSPISGHRSVSWYQQTPGQGLQFLFEYFSETQRNKGNFPGRFSGRQFSNSRSEMNVSTLELGDSALYLCASSLHPGNQPQHFGDGTRLSIL.

This chain uses TRBV4-1 with TRBJ1-5; TRBD1 matches 7 bases. In germline, CDR1 is MGHRA, CDR2 YSYEKL. The ends lost 2 bases at V and 7 bases at J; junction bases unmatched: 5. This CDR3 contains 14 residues. CDR3 residues: CASSQTGEGQPQHF. The CDR3 nucleotides read TGCGCCAGCAGCCAAACAGGGGAAGGACAGCCCCAGCATTTT.

This chain links TRBV10-3 with TRBJ2-5; maybe TRBD2 (6 bases). Germline CDR1 reads ENHRY; CDR2 reads SYGVKD. This CDR3 is 16 amino acids long. The V end lost 3 bases, the J end lost 5 bases, and 19 bases lay between the germline ends. CDR3 loop: CAISDPRDFILETQYF. CDR3 sequence (DNA): TGTGCCATCAGTGATCCCCGGGACTTTATTTTGGAGACCCAGTACTTC.